The 21 T cell receptor beta chains given below trace back to one sample, sequenced in a study of the immune and genomic landscape of osteosarcoma. Measured with immunoSEQ multiplex PCR; TCRdb has only the in-frame clones, and not every one. The profile shows 10,000 to 12,000 clones, over 55% of them singletons. The post-treatment osteosarcoma tumors were primary, local recurrence or metastasis specimens from poor-prognosis patients. Sequenced sample: osteosarcoma tumor tissue from the lung. The source of these receptors is a human donor with osteosarcoma.

The chain employs TRBV19 and TRBJ1-2; TRBD1 aligns across 7 bases. Germline V gene sequence: CDR1 LNHDA, CDR2 SQIVND (reference sequence). This CDR3 is built from 15 residues. The V and J ends lost 5 bases and 8 bases, in that order; junction bases with no gene match: 14. CDR3 protein: CASSFTQGRLGGYTF. The CDR3 region has the DNA TGTGCCAGTAGTTTCACACAGGGGCGACTCGGGGGCTACACCTTC.

The chain couples TRBV5-6 to TRBJ2-5; 8 bases agree with TRBD2. The CDR3 length is 15 residues. The V and J ends lost 4 bases and 3 bases, in that order; junction bases with no gene match: 8. Germline CDR1 and CDR2: SGHDT and YYEEEE. The CDR3 here is CASSAIEAGEETQYF. The CDR3 DNA reads as TGTGCCAGCAGCGCCATAGAAGCGGGAGAAGAGACCCAGTACTTC.

This chain uses TRBV13 with TRBJ1-5, with a weak D call TRBD1 (5 bases). Between the trimmed V and J ends, which lost 2 bases and 0 bases, there was a span of 8 bases. This CDR3 region has 15 residues. Germline V CDR1 and CDR2: PRHDT, FYEKMQ (reference sequence). The CDR3 coding sequence is TGTGCCAGCAGCTTACGGGGGACTAGCAATCAGCCCCAGCATTTT. This translates into CASSLRGTSNQPQHF.

This chain links TRBV30 with TRBJ1-2, with a weak D call TRBD1 (5 bases). V shed 3 bases and J shed 2 bases, with 16 bases lying between them. Germline V gives CDR1 GTSNPN, CDR2 SVGIG (reference sequence). The CDR3 runs to 15 residues. In nucleotides, the CDR3 is TGTGCCTGGAGGGGGGGGAGACTCAGAAACTATGGCTACACCTTC. Translating it yields CAWRGGRLRNYGYTF.

This chain uses TRBV9 with TRBJ2-1; 7 positions agree with TRBD1. Germline V gene lookup returns CDR1 SGDLS and CDR2 YYNGEE. This CDR3 has 13 amino acids. Unmatched junction bases numbered 6, after V lost 4 bases and J lost 8 bases. DNA for the CDR3: TGTGCCAGCAGCCGAAGGGGGCGTGATGAGCAGTTCTTC. This sequence encodes CASSRRGRDEQFF.

This clone has only one observation. The rearrangement uses TRBV9 and TRBJ2-5, with unresolved D. Deletions cut 4 bases from V and 1 base from J, with 2 bases between. CDR3 length: 11 amino acids. Germline V gives CDR1 SGDLS, CDR2 YYNGEE. The CDR3 coding sequence is TGTGCCAGCAGCTCCCAAGAGACCCAGTACTTC. Its translation: CASSSQETQYF.

This chain uses TRBV7-8 with TRBJ2-7; D gene ambiguous. The ends were cut back, 5 bases at V and 1 base at J, with 15 bases in the middle. CDR1 and CDR2 from the germline V gene are SGHVS and FQNEAQ. The CDR3 sequence is 15 residues long. The CDR3 loop reads CASSQFQGPSYEQYF. The DNA for the CDR3 is TGTGCCAGCAGCCAATTTCAAGGGCCTTCCTACGAGCAGTACTTC.

V usage is TRBV4-2 and J usage is TRBJ2-7; 11 bases align to TRBD2. Per germline, CDR1 LGHNA and CDR2 YNFKEQ. The CDR3 is 15 amino acids. J lost 3 bases, V lost 0 bases, and 1 base had no gene match. CDR3: CASSQETSGIYEQYF. CDR3 DNA: TGTGCCAGCAGCCAAGAGACTAGCGGGATCTACGAGCAGTACTTC.

This chain joins TRBV11-3 and TRBJ2-5; 11 bases map to TRBD2. This CDR3 has 15 amino acids. Trimming cost V 3 bases and J 3 bases; bases outside gene matches: 3. CDR1 is SGHNT, CDR2 YENEEA, per germline. Written as DNA, the CDR3 is TGTGCCAGCAGCTTTGGGACTAGCGGAAAAGAGACCCAGTACTTC. Protein product: CASSFGTSGKETQYF. Filled out from reference TRBV11-3 and TRBJ2-5, the complete variable domain reads EAGVVQSPRYKIIEKKQPVAFWCNPISGHNTLYWYLQNLGQGPELLIRYENEEAVDDSQLPKDRFSAERLKGVDSTLKIQPAELGDSAVYLCASSFGTSGKETQYFGPGTRLLVL.

This clone has only a few counts. The rearrangement joins TRBV11-2 to TRBJ1-2; no definite D call. Germline-derived CDR1 and CDR2 are SGHAT and FQNNGV. This CDR3 region has 14 residues. V was clipped by 5 bases and J by 1 base, with 11 bases between them. CDR3 coding DNA: TGTGCCAGCAGCCCTCCCCTGAATAACTATGGCTACACCTTC. Translated, it gives CASSPPLNNYGYTF.

J is TRBJ2-1 and V is TRBV30; no clear D gene. The CDR3 contains 13 residues. The germline V gene has CDR1 GTSNPN and CDR2 SVGIG (reference sequence). V was trimmed by 8 bases and J by 0 bases, leaving 11 bases between them. CDR3 nucleotide sequence: TGTGCCCGTGCTTTGAGCTCCTACAATGAGCAGTTCTTC. Encoded protein: CARALSSYNEQFF.

The gene calls are TRBV1 and TRBJ2-5; the listed D gene, TRBD2, was not tested against the DNA. TRBV1 is annotated as a pseudogene. The CDR3 loop spans 14 amino acids. CDR3: CTSSQETLRETQYF. The CDR3 DNA sequence: TGCACCAGCAGCCAAGAAACACTGCGGGAGACCCAGTACTTC.

The rearrangement joins TRBV5-8 to TRBJ2-3, with 10 bases fitting TRBD2. V lost 3 bases, J lost 4 bases, and 8 bases stayed unmatched. This CDR3 is 16 amino acids long. Looked up from germline, CDR1 is SGHTS and CDR2 is YDEGEE. Here the CDR3 DNA reads TGTGCCAGCAGCTCGGGGGCTAGCGGGAGCCCAGATACGCAGTATTTT. It encodes CASSSGASGSPDTQYF. The full variable domain, its missing parts supplied by reference TRBV5-8 and TRBJ2-3, is EAGVTQSPTHLIKTRGQQATLRCSPISGHTSVYWYQQALGLGLQFLLWYDEGEERNRGNFPPRFSGRQFPNYSSELNVNALELEDSALYLCASSSGASGSPDTQYFGPGTRLTVL.

This clone was seen only a few times. The rearrangement joins TRBV9 to TRBJ2-2; either TRBD1 or TRBD2 may fit D (5 bases each). The V end lost 6 bases, the J end lost 7 bases, and 10 bases lay between the germline ends. The CDR3 loop spans 12 amino acids. CDR1 is SGDLS, CDR2 YYNGEE, per germline. CDR3 DNA: TGTGCCAGCACGCTGGGGGACGGGGAGCTGTTTTTT. This sequence encodes CASTLGDGELFF.

This clone occurred once. V and J are TRBV4-2 and TRBJ2-1; a weak D match, TRBD2 (7 bases). CDR1 is LGHNA and CDR2 is YNFKEQ in the germline V gene. This CDR3 spans 18 amino acids. V lost 1 base, J lost 0 bases, and 16 bases lay in between. This chain's CDR3 is CASSQVGGGGVSYNEQFF. The CDR3 nucleotides read TGTGCCAGCAGCCAAGTGGGCGGGGGCGGAGTCTCCTACAATGAGCAGTTCTTC.

The V gene is TRBV27, the J gene TRBJ1-5; D remains unclear. The CDR3 runs 16 residues. Germline values: CDR1 MNHEY, CDR2 SMNVEV (reference sequence). The germline V and J ends were trimmed by 0 bases and 3 bases, with 12 bases remaining between them. The CDR3: CASSLSGSLDNQPQHF. The CDR3 DNA follows: TGTGCCAGCAGTTTATCGGGGTCCTTGGACAATCAGCCCCAGCATTTT.

In its sample, this clone was seen once. The rearrangement uses TRBV29-1 and TRBJ2-1; 13 positions agree with TRBD2. Germline V lookup: CDR1 SQVTM, CDR2 ANQGSEA. The CDR3 has 14 amino acids. V lost 6 bases, J lost 6 bases, and 5 bases stayed unmatched. The CDR3 protein is CSVPRLAGGNEQFF. CDR3 DNA: TGCAGCGTCCCTAGACTAGCGGGAGGCAATGAGCAGTTCTTC.

This chain links TRBV30 with TRBJ2-1, with 8 bases that match TRBD2. The V gene end was trimmed by 2 bases and the J gene end by 0 bases; junction bases not matched to a gene: 0. Germline assignment: CDR1 GTSNPN and CDR2 SVGIG (reference sequence). The CDR3 contains 14 residues. The CDR3 is CAWSSGSSYNEQFF. As DNA, the CDR3 is TGTGCCTGGAGTAGCGGGAGCTCCTACAATGAGCAGTTCTTC.

The V and J genes are TRBV10-3 and TRBJ2-2; D gene ambiguous. There are 17 residues in the CDR3. The germline V and J ends were trimmed by 0 bases and 1 base, with 12 bases remaining between them. CDR1 is ENHRY, CDR2 SYGVKD, per germline. CDR3 loop: CAISESRADGNTGELFF. The CDR3 region has the DNA TGTGCCATCAGTGAGTCAAGGGCGGACGGGAACACCGGGGAGCTGTTTTTT.

The CDR3: CASRFSGLANFNTGELFF. DNA for the CDR3: TGTGCCAGCAGATTTTCTGGACTAGCGAATTTTAACACCGGGGAGCTGTTTTTT. This sequence joins TRBV2 and TRBJ2-2, with 9 bases matching TRBD2. Losses at the gene ends were 6 bases for V and 2 bases for J; bases not matched to a gene: 13. This CDR3 has 18 amino acids. The germline CDR1 and CDR2 sequences are SNHLY and FYNNEI.

This sequence joins TRBV5-6 and TRBJ2-7; weak D call: TRBD2 (6 bases). The CDR3 has 15 amino acids. Germline V gives CDR1 SGHDT, CDR2 YYEEEE. V was clipped by 4 bases and J by 3 bases, with 17 bases between them. The CDR3 here is CASSAGTALDYEQYF. The CDR3 nucleotides read TGTGCCAGCAGCGCCGGGACTGCCTTGGACTACGAGCAGTACTTC.